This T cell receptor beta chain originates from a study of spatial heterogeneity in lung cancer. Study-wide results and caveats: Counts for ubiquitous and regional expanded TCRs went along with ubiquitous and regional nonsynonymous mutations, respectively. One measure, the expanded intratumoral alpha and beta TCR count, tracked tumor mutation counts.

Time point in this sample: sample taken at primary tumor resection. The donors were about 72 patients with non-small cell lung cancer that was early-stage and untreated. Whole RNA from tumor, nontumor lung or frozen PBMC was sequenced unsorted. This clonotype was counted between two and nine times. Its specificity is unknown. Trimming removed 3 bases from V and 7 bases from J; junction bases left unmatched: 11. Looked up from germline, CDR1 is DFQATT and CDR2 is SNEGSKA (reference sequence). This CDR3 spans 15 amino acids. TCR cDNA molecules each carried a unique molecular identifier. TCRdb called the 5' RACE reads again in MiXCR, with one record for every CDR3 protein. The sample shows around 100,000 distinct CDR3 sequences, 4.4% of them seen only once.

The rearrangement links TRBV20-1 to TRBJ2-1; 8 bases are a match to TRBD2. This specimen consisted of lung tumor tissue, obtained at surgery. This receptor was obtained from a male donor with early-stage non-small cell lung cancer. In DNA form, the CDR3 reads TGCAGTGCTAGTCTGGGCGGGAGGCACCATAATGAGCAGTTCTTC. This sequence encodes CSASLGGRHHNEQFF.